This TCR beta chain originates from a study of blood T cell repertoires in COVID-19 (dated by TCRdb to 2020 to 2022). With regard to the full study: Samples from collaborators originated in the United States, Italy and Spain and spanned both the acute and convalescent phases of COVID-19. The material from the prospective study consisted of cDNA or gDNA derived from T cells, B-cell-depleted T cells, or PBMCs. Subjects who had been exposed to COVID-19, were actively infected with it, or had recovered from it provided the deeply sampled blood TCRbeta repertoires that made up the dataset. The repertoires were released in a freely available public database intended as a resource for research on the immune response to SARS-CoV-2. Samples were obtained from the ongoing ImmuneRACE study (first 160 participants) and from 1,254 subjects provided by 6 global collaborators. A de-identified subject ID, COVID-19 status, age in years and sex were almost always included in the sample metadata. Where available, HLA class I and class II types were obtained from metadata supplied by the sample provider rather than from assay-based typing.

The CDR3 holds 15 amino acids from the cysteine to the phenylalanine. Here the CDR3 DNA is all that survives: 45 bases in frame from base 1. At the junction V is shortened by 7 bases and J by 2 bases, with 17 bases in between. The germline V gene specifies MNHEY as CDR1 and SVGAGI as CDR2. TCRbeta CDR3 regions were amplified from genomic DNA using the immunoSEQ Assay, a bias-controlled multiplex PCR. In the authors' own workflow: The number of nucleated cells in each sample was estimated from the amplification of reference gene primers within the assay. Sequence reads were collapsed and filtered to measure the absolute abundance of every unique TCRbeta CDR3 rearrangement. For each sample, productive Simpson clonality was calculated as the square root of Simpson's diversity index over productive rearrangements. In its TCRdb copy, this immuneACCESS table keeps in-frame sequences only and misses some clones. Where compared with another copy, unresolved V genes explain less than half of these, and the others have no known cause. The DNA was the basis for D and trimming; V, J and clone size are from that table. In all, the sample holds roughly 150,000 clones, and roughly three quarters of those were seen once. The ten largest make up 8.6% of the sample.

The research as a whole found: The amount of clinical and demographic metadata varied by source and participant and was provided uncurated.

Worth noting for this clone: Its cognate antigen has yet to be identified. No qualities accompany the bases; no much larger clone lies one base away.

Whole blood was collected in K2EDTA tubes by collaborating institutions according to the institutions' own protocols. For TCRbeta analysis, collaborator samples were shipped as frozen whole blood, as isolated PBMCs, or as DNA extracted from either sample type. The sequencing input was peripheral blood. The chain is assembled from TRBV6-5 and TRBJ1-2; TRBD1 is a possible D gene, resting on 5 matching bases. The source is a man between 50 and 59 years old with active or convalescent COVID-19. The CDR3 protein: CASKQEWAENYGYTF. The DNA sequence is TGTGCCAGCAAACAGGAATGGGCAGAGAACTATGGCTACACCTTC.